A single sample gave rise to the 16 T cell receptor beta chains below, sequenced in a study of Tregs in tolerant kidney transplant recipients. Method: immunoSEQ multiplex PCR; TCRdb's copy keeps in-frame clones and lacks some. This sample carries 100,000 to 120,000 clones, around 91% of them seen once, and the ten largest clones take approximately 0.3%. This specimen was CD4+ T cells from blood, taken before the transplant. These receptors were taken from a human donor who received a combined kidney and bone marrow transplant.

The chain joins TRBV27 to TRBJ2-4; perhaps TRBD1 as D (6 bases). V lost 4 bases and J 7 bases, leaving 14 bases between the germline ends. This CDR3 is built from 14 residues. CDR1 and CDR2 from the germline V gene are MNHEY and SMNVEV (reference sequence). This chain's CDR3 is CASSYREDGNIQYF. DNA for the CDR3: TGTGCCAGCAGTTACAGGGAAGATGGTAACATTCAGTACTTC.

V is TRBV2 and J is TRBJ1-2, with D possibly TRBD1 on 6 matching bases. Trimming cost V 5 bases and J 1 base, with 14 bases left between them. Per germline, CDR1 SNHLY and CDR2 FYNNEI. This CDR3 is 15 amino acids long. In DNA, the CDR3 is TGTGCCAGCAGTCCGGACAGATTTCTTAACTATGGCTACACCTTC. Protein product: CASSPDRFLNYGYTF.

This chain links TRBV14 with TRBJ1-2; D ambiguous. The CDR3 is 14 amino acids. In germline, CDR1 is SGHDN, CDR2 FVKESK. Trimming shortened V by 3 bases and J by 4 bases, and 12 bases separated the two germline ends. The CDR3 sequence: CASSQMAGPYGYTF. The CDR3 DNA reads as TGTGCCAGCAGCCAGATGGCGGGCCCCTATGGCTACACCTTC.

The chain employs TRBV6-1 and TRBJ2-1; TRBD2 agrees at 9 bases. The junction had 10 bases not matched to a gene; V was cut back by 6 bases and J by 7 bases. The CDR3 loop spans 15 amino acids. Germline V gene lookup returns CDR1 MNHNS and CDR2 SASEGT. CDR3 sequence (DNA): TGTGCCAGCAGCCATAGCAGCGGGGGGCGGAATGAGCAGTTCTTC. Translating it yields CASSHSSGGRNEQFF.

J is TRBJ2-7 and V is TRBV11-2; 8 bases map to TRBD1. Germline lookup yields CDR1 SGHAT and CDR2 FQNNGV. V shed 3 bases, J shed 1 base, and the junction held 5 bases outside the gene matches. The CDR3 spans 15 residues. The CDR3 DNA reads as TGTGCCAGCAGCTTTATCGGGACAGGATCCTACGAGCAGTACTTC. Protein sequence: CASSFIGTGSYEQYF.

The gene calls are TRBV25-1 and TRBJ1-5, with D unresolved. V was shortened by 1 base and J by 4 bases, with 8 bases between the two germline ends. CDR1 is MGHDK, CDR2 SYGVNS, per germline. CDR3 length: 14 residues. This CDR3 is CASSESVGNQPQHF. CDR3 bases: TGTGCCAGCAGTGAATCTGTCGGTAATCAGCCCCAGCATTTT.

This chain uses TRBV2 with TRBJ1-3, with D maybe TRBD1 (6 bases). Germline CDR1 reads SNHLY; CDR2 reads FYNNEI. The CDR3 has 16 amino acids. V shed 4 bases and J shed 5 bases, with 18 bases lying between them. DNA for the CDR3: TGTGCCAGCAGTGGAGCGGGGCAGGGGCATAGAAACACCATATATTTT. As protein: CASSGAGQGHRNTIYF.

The V call is TRBV28, the J call TRBJ1-5; 11 positions match TRBD1. Germline assignment: CDR1 MDHEN and CDR2 SYDVKM. The CDR3 is made up of 16 amino acids. V was pared by 6 bases and J by 5 bases, with 9 bases of the junction left unmatched. The CDR3 DNA reads TGTGCCAGCAGCCCCGGTCGGACAGGGGGCTATCAGCCCCAGCATTTT. It codes for CASSPGRTGGYQPQHF.

The chain is built from TRBV4-3 and TRBJ1-2; D gene ambiguous. Germline CDR1 and CDR2: LGHNA and YSLEER. This CDR3 has 14 amino acids. The germline V and J ends were trimmed by 4 bases and 2 bases, with 11 bases remaining between them. The CDR3 sequence: CASSPRDLNYGYTF. CDR3 DNA sequence: TGCGCCAGCAGCCCCCGGGATTTAAACTATGGCTACACCTTC.

V gene TRBV27 combines with J gene TRBJ2-5; 12 nucleotides agree with TRBD2. The CDR3 is 18 residues long. The germline V gene has CDR1 MNHEY and CDR2 SMNVEV (reference sequence). Trimming removed 5 bases from V and 5 bases from J; junction bases left unmatched: 15. CDR3 nucleotide sequence: TGTGCCAGCAGTCCCAATCGACTAGCGGGGGATTACGGGGAGACCCAGTACTTC. Its translation: CASSPNRLAGDYGETQYF.

V usage is TRBV27 and J usage is TRBJ2-7; 8 bases map to TRBD1. CDR1 is MNHEY and CDR2 is SMNVEV in the germline V gene (reference sequence). The CDR3 runs to 15 residues. J was trimmed by 1 base and V by 5 bases; bases with no gene match: 7. The CDR3 spells CASSPRTGRSYEQYF. The CDR3 coding sequence is TGTGCCAGCAGTCCCCGGACAGGGAGGTCCTACGAGCAGTACTTC.

V gene TRBV6-1 combines with J gene TRBJ1-2; no firm D call. The V end lost 2 bases, the J end lost 3 bases, and 7 bases lay between the germline ends. The CDR3 covers 13 residues. Germline V gene sequence: CDR1 MNHNS, CDR2 SASEGT. CDR3 DNA: TGTGCCAGCAGTGAAAGGGAGGACTATGGCTACACCTTC. Translated: CASSEREDYGYTF.

This sequence joins TRBV27 and TRBJ2-3, with D maybe TRBD2 (5 bases). Germline V gene data show CDR1 as MNHEY and CDR2 as SMNVEV (reference sequence). The CDR3 is made up of 13 amino acids. Trimming stripped 7 bases from V and 3 bases from J, with 11 bases between. CDR3 residues: CASTRPGTDTQYF. Written as DNA, the CDR3 is TGTGCCAGCACCCGACCGGGAACAGATACGCAGTATTTT.

The chain carries TRBV5-1 and TRBJ2-7, with D hard to call. The CDR3 is 14 amino acids. CDR1 is SGHRS and CDR2 is YFSETQ in the germline V gene. The germline V and J ends were trimmed by 0 bases and 2 bases, with 9 bases remaining between them. CDR3 DNA: TGCGCCAGCAGCTTGGCCCTAACTACCTACGAGCAGTACTTC. This gives the protein CASSLALTTYEQYF. The full variable domain, rest sourced from reference TRBV5-1 and TRBJ2-7, is KAGVTQTPRYLIKTRGQQVTLSCSPISGHRSVSWYQQTPGQGLQFLFEYFSETQRNKGNFPGRFSGRQFSNSRSEMNVSTLELGDSALYLCASSLALTTYEQYFGPGTRLTVT.

There are many counts of this clone. The CDR3 region has the DNA TGTGCCAGTAGGCTAACGGGACACAGCCCGAATCAGCCCCAGCATTTT. As protein: CASRLTGHSPNQPQHF. The rearrangement links TRBV19 to TRBJ1-5; TRBD1 might be the D (6 bases). CDR1 is LNHDA and CDR2 is SQIVND in the germline V gene (reference sequence). V was shortened by 6 bases and J by 4 bases, with 19 bases between the two germline ends. This CDR3 spans 16 amino acids. The full variable domain, rest sourced from reference TRBV19 and TRBJ1-5, is DGGITQSPKYLFRKEGQNVTLSCEQNLNHDAMYWYRQDPGQGLRLIYYSQIVNDFQKGDIAEGYSVSREKKESFPLTVTSAQKNPTAFYLCASRLTGHSPNQPQHFGDGTRLSIL.

V is TRBV5-6 and J is TRBJ1-1; D unresolved. Germline CDR1 and CDR2: SGHDT and YYEEEE. V lost 6 bases to trimming and J lost 1 base, with 19 bases between them. The CDR3 runs to 16 residues. The CDR3 region has the DNA TGTGCCAGCACCCTTACGGGTTCAAAACGGAACACTGAAGCTTTCTTT. Its protein is CASTLTGSKRNTEAFF.